A selection of T cell receptor beta chains follows, all from one sample in a study of patients and donors after allogeneic stem cell transplantation. One entry per CDR3 protein results from TCRdb running MiXCR on the RT-PCR reads. Of hundreds of thousands of distinct CDR3 sequences listed, approximately 16% are singletons. Sequencing was done on a sample of blood, either unsorted or a sorted T cell fraction (not recorded which). The receptors shown here come from a human donor who was either an allogeneic HSCT recipient or a stem cell or donor lymphocyte infusion donor (not recorded which). It is not recorded whose cells these are; they may come from a transplant donor. CDR3s include the opening cysteine and the closing phenylalanine or tryptophan. D genes are given only for firm matches. Clone size appears in some rows only: once, few, many, or a class for an expanded clone.

TRBV5-1	many	TRBJ2-3	.	CASRSYSDTQYF	TGCGCCAGCAGGTCCTACAGTGATACGCAGTATTTT
TRBV28	.	TRBJ1-1	.	CAIWEDTEAFF	TGTGCAATTTGGGAGGACACTGAAGCTTTCTTT
TRBV7-2	few	TRBJ1-2	.	CASSSDAGRNYGYTF	TGTGCCAGCAGTTCCGACGCGGGGCGGAACTATGGCTACACCTTC
TRBV29-1	many	TRBJ2-3	.	CSVEPGRGRTDTQYF	TGCAGCGTGGAACCGGGACGGGGACGCACAGATACGCAGTATTTT
TRBV5-1	few	TRBJ2-1	.	CASSSRGGGYSYNEQFF	TGCGCCAGCAGCTCCCGGGGAGGCGGGTACTCCTACAATGAGCAGTTCTTC
TRBV3-1	once	TRBJ1-2	.	CASSQGGTPRGYTF	TGTGCCAGCAGCCAAGGCGGGACACCTAGGGGCTACACCTTC
TRBV5-1	few	TRBJ1-2	.	CASSGGPIEGGYTF	TGCGCCAGCAGCGGGGGACCTATCGAGGGGGGCTACACCTTC
TRBV6-1	few	TRBJ2-3	TRBD2	CASSPRGGSTDTQYF	TGTGCCAGCAGTCCCCGGGGGGGCAGCACAGATACGCAGTATTTT
TRBV18	.	TRBJ2-7	TRBD1	CASSPRTGATSYEQYF	TGTGCCAGCTCACCAAGGACAGGGGCCACCTCCTACGAGCAGTACTTC
TRBV14	few	TRBJ1-2	.	CASSQAVQGPGYTF	TGTGCCAGCAGCCAAGCTGTACAGGGTCCTGGCTACACCTTC
TRBV12-3/TRBV12-4	many	TRBJ2-5	.	CASSPGLRGTQYF	TGTGCCAGCAGCCCAGGACTACGTGGGACCCAGTACTTC
TRBV10-3	.	TRBJ2-7	.	CAIAKSTTYEQYF	TGTGCCATCGCGAAATCCACGACCTACGAGCAGTACTTC
TRBV6-2/TRBV6-3	.	TRBJ1-2	.	CATEGWDYGYTF	TGTGCCACCGAAGGATGGGACTATGGCTACACCTTC
TRBV4-2	few	TRBJ2-1	.	CASSQDAREQFF	TGTGCCAGCAGCCAAGATGCACGGGAGCAGTTCTTC
TRBV20-1	.	TRBJ2-3	.	CSARTRGTSLDTQYF	TGCAGTGCTAGAACTAGGGGGACATCCCTAGATACGCAGTATTTT
TRBV29-1	many	TRBJ1-1	TRBD1	CSVDRGTNTEAFF	TGCAGCGTCGACAGGGGGACGAACACTGAAGCTTTCTTT
TRBV20-1	.	TRBJ1-1	TRBD1	CSATKPEGALTEAFF	TGCAGTGCCACTAAACCCGAGGGGGCGCTTACTGAAGCTTTCTTT
TRBV20-1	few	TRBJ1-5	.	CSARDGGWGQPQHF	TGCAGTGCTAGAGATGGGGGATGGGGTCAGCCCCAGCATTTT
TRBV7-9	.	TRBJ2-2	TRBD1	CASSFTGQGNTGELFF	TGTGCCAGCAGCTTTACCGGACAGGGGAACACCGGGGAGCTGTTTTTT
TRBV6-2/TRBV6-3	.	TRBJ1-5	.	CASSPTGFYQPQHF	TGTGCCAGCAGCCCGACAGGTTTCTACCAGCCCCAGCATTTT
TRBV7-9	.	TRBJ2-5	.	CASSLDGGETQYF	TGTGCCAGCAGCTTAGACGGAGGGGAGACCCAGTACTTC
TRBV5-1	few	TRBJ2-3	TRBD1	CASSLWGRGREPDTQYF	TGCGCCAGCAGCTTGTGGGGCAGGGGGCGAGAGCCAGATACGCAGTATTTT
TRBV6-1	.	TRBJ2-1	TRBD2	CASSGGSGGYNEQFF	TGTGCCAGCAGCGGAGGAAGCGGGGGATACAATGAGCAGTTCTTC
TRBV2	few	TRBJ2-1	TRBD2	CASSIGLADYNEQFF	TGTGCCAGCAGTATCGGACTAGCGGATTACAATGAGCAGTTCTTC
TRBV11-2	.	TRBJ1-2	TRBD1	CASEGTAYGYTF	TGTGCCAGCGAGGGGACAGCCTATGGCTACACCTTC
TRBV7-9	.	TRBJ2-2	.	CASSSLLVPTGELFF	TGTGCCAGCAGTTCCCTCTTGGTTCCCACCGGGGAGCTGTTTTTT
TRBV5-1	few	TRBJ1-2	TRBD1	CASSLKTGATNYGYTF	TGCGCCAGCAGCTTGAAGACAGGGGCGACAAACTATGGCTACACCTTC
TRBV29-1	many	TRBJ1-2	.	CSVDTTGRSNYGYTF	TGCAGCGTTGATACGACAGGAAGATCTAACTATGGCTACACCTTC
TRBV4-3	.	TRBJ2-3	TRBD2	CASSPGALAGGTDTQYF	TGCGCCAGCAGCCCGGGGGCCTTAGCGGGGGGGACAGATACGCAGTATTTT
TRBV9	.	TRBJ2-7	.	CASSVGGTSYYEQYF	TGTGCCAGCAGCGTAGGAGGGACATCCTACTACGAGCAGTACTTC
TRBV5-1	.	TRBJ1-1	.	CASSPETGARAQAFF	TGCGCCAGCAGTCCTGAGACGGGGGCCCGGGCCCAAGCTTTCTTT
TRBV4-2	few	TRBJ2-3	.	CASRPEDTDTQYF	TGTGCCAGCAGGCCGGAGGACACAGATACGCAGTATTTT
TRBV5-1	.	TRBJ2-5	.	CASSLAPGLVTETQYF	TGCGCCAGCAGCTTGGCGCCGGGACTCGTGACGGAGACCCAGTACTTC
TRBV15	few	TRBJ1-1	TRBD1	CATSRDYRDRGPEAFF	TGTGCCACCAGCAGAGATTACCGGGACAGGGGTCCTGAAGCTTTCTTT
TRBV3-1	few	TRBJ2-3	TRBD1	CASSPRDSTQYF	TGTGCCAGCAGCCCCCGGGACAGTACGCAGTATTTT
TRBV9	.	TRBJ2-3	.	CASSVGPRQETQYF	TGTGCCAGCAGCGTCGGGCCCCGGCAGGAGACGCAGTATTTT
TRBV4-2	.	TRBJ1-6	.	CASSQDRVYNSPLHF	TGTGCCAGCAGCCAAGACAGGGTCTATAATTCACCCCTCCACTTT
TRBV7-3	few	TRBJ2-2	TRBD2	CASSQPRTSGREGGELFF	TGTGCCAGCAGCCAACCTCGGACTAGCGGGAGAGAGGGCGGGGAGCTGTTTTTT
TRBV29-1	.	TRBJ2-7	.	CSVTRDFSYEQYF	TGCAGCGTGACCCGGGACTTCTCCTACGAGCAGTACTTC
TRBV13	.	TRBJ2-1	.	CASSHMNNEQFF	TGTGCCAGCAGCCATATGAACAATGAGCAGTTCTTC
TRBV12-3/TRBV12-4	many	TRBJ1-5	.	CASSLRQVLSNQPQHF	TGTGCCAGCAGTTTAAGACAGGTGCTTAGCAATCAGCCCCAGCATTTT
TRBV5-1	few	TRBJ1-2	.	CASSLKAGQTAGYTF	TGCGCCAGCAGCTTGAAGGCGGGGCAGACGGCCGGCTACACCTTC